This TCR beta chain was profiled in a study of T-cell reconstitution after alpha-beta-depleted transplantation in children. General study points: Reported findings indicate that, about two months after transplant, alpha-beta T cells came from several hundred expanded clones, which were derived from non-depleted graft cells. One year post-transplant, T-cell counts and diversity were largely derived from T cells produced anew. TCRbeta diversity was high at day 60 in some patients (a result of surviving recipient T cells and thymic progenitors).

V lost 5 bases, J lost 6 bases, and 13 bases lay in between. CDR1 SGHAT and CDR2 FQNNGV come from the germline V gene. This CDR3 has 14 residues. Using unique molecular identifiers, the investigators prepared the TCRbeta library. A single record per CDR3 protein comes from TCRdb applying MiXCR to the PCR reads. The sample includes more than 400,000 distinct CDR3 sequences, roughly two fifths of them seen just once. Only a few counts were recorded for this clonotype. Its antigen is not known. The chain is built from TRBV11-2 and TRBJ2-2; perhaps TRBD1 as D (6 bases). This TCR derives from a girl aged 2-10 years with aplastic anemia, due to receive a stem cell transplant. The sequencing used PBMCs, collected before TCRalphabeta/CD19-depleted stem cell transplant. The CDR3 DNA is TGTGCCAGCAGCCTCGGACAGCCTGCCGGGGAGCTGTTTTTT. This gives the protein CASSLGQPAGELFF. Full variable domain (outside the CDR3, taken from reference TRBV11-2 and TRBJ2-2): EAGVAQSPRYKIIEKRQSVAFWCNPISGHATLYWYQQILGQGPKLLIQFQNNGVVDDSQLPKDRFSAERLKGVDSTLKIQPAKLEDSAVYLCASSLGQPAGELFFGEGSRLTVL.